These 29 T cell receptor beta chains were sequenced from one sample in a study of cytomegalovirus exposure and HLA in healthy donors. With 60 Vbeta and 13 Jbeta primers, the PCR was carried out. The data were produced by immunoSEQ multiplex PCR, yet TCRdb's version contains in-frame clones alone and is incomplete. Recorded here are around 150,000 clones; the top ten clones represent 1.3%. Sequenced material: PBMCs. The receptor set was obtained from a woman aged 55-70 years in good health and CMV-seronegative.

The chain has TRBV4-1 and TRBJ1-6; a possible D gene is TRBD1 (5 bases). The germline V and J ends were trimmed by 4 bases and 6 bases, with 13 bases remaining between them. From germline, CDR1 is MGHRA and CDR2 YSYEKL. This CDR3 has 15 amino acids. The CDR3 spells CASSPGGQGNSPLHF. In nucleotides, the CDR3 is TGCGCCAGCAGCCCCGGAGGGCAGGGTAATTCACCCCTCCACTTT.

V and J are TRBV2 and TRBJ2-7; 11 nucleotides line up with TRBD2. The CDR3 covers 16 residues. The germline V gene has CDR1 SNHLY and CDR2 FYNNEI. Trimming at V came to 6 bases and at J to 2 bases, leaving 9 bases not matched to a gene. DNA for the CDR3: TGTGCCAGCAGGGACCAGTTACTAGCGGGAGCCTACGAGCAGTACTTC. Protein sequence: CASRDQLLAGAYEQYF. Looking up the rest from reference TRBV2 and TRBJ2-7 gives the full variable domain: EPEVTQTPSHQVTQMGQEVILRCVPISNHLYFYWYRQILGQKVEFLVSFYNNEISEKSEIFDDQFSVERPDGSNFTLKIRSTKLEDSAMYFCASRDQLLAGAYEQYFGPGTRLTVT.

The rearrangement joins TRBV4-2 to TRBJ2-7; 9 nucleotides align to TRBD2. This CDR3 comprises 16 residues. V was clipped by 3 bases and J by 2 bases; unmatched bases: 8. Germline V gene sequence: CDR1 LGHNA, CDR2 YNFKEQ. The DNA for the CDR3 is TGTGCCAGCAGCCAGGGACTAGCCGCCGGTACCTACGAGCAGTACTTC. Its translation is CASSQGLAAGTYEQYF.

The chain carries TRBV18 and TRBJ1-1; D might be TRBD1 (6 bases). The length of the CDR3 is 15 residues. Germline values: CDR1 KGHSH, CDR2 LQKENI. The V end was cut by 5 bases, the J end by 4 bases, with 17 bases between. CDR3 bases: TGTGCCAGCTCAGGACGGACAGTTGATACCACTGAAGCTTTCTTT. It specifies CASSGRTVDTTEAFF. The variable domain in full, with the rest retrieved from reference TRBV18 and TRBJ1-1, is NAGVMQNPRHLVRRRGQEARLRCSPMKGHSHVYWYRQLPEEGLKFMVYLQKENIIDESGMPKERFSAEFPKEGPSILRIQQVVRGDSAAYFCASSGRTVDTTEAFFGQGTRLTVV.

The V gene is TRBV11-3, the J gene TRBJ2-1, with TRBD2 matching 10 bases. The CDR3 covers 15 residues. J was trimmed by 7 bases and V by 0 bases; bases with no gene match: 3. Germline CDR1 is SGHNT and CDR2 is YENEEA. CDR3 sequence (DNA): TGTGCCAGCAGCTTAGAACTAGCGGGGTCTAATGAGCAGTTCTTC. It specifies CASSLELAGSNEQFF.

The CDR3 DNA reads as TGTGCCAGCAGCTTACTATGGGGACAGGGGACCATCAATGAGCAGTTCTTC. Protein: CASSLLWGQGTINEQFF. V is TRBV13 and J is TRBJ2-1, with 10 positions matching TRBD1. The CDR3 consists of 17 residues. Trimming took 2 bases from V and 6 from J; bases not matched to a gene: 10. Germline values: CDR1 PRHDT, CDR2 FYEKMQ (reference sequence). Complete variable domain (other parts from reference TRBV13 and TRBJ2-1): AAGVIQSPRHLIKEKRETATLKCYPIPRHDTVYWYQQGPGQDPQFLISFYEKMQSDKGSIPDRFSAQQFSDYHSELNMSSLELGDSALYFCASSLLWGQGTINEQFFGPGTRLTVL.

The chain employs TRBV7-7 and TRBJ2-1; perhaps TRBD1 as D (6 bases). V was cut by 1 base and J by 7 bases, with 8 bases left in between. This CDR3 is built from 13 residues. Germline loops: CDR1 SSHAT, CDR2 FNYEAQ (reference sequence). The chain's CDR3 is CASSLERGNEQFF. CDR3 nucleotides: TGTGCCAGCAGCTTAGAAAGGGGGAATGAGCAGTTCTTC.

The rearrangement links TRBV18 to TRBJ1-3; D possibly corresponds to TRBD1 (6 bases). Germline V lookup: CDR1 KGHSH, CDR2 LQKENI. This CDR3 is 16 amino acids long. V gave up 3 bases and J gave up 2 bases, with 14 bases separating them. The CDR3, as DNA: TGTGCCAGCTCACCCCTCGGGGCAGGGGCTGGAAACACCATATATTTT. Translating gives CASSPLGAGAGNTIYF. Looking up the rest from reference TRBV18 and TRBJ1-3 gives the full variable domain: NAGVMQNPRHLVRRRGQEARLRCSPMKGHSHVYWYRQLPEEGLKFMVYLQKENIIDESGMPKERFSAEFPKEGPSILRIQQVVRGDSAAYFCASSPLGAGAGNTIYFGEGSWLTVV.

The CDR3 spells CASSSQGSDTGELFF. Here the CDR3 DNA reads TGCGCCAGCAGCTCCCAGGGTTCTGACACCGGGGAGCTGTTTTTT. V usage is TRBV5-1 and J usage is TRBJ2-2, with D maybe TRBD1 (5 bases). The CDR3 is made up of 15 amino acids. The germline V gene encodes CDR1 SGHRS and CDR2 YFSETQ. The V end was cut by 3 bases, the J end by 3 bases, with 12 bases between. The variable domain in full, with the rest retrieved from reference TRBV5-1 and TRBJ2-2, is KAGVTQTPRYLIKTRGQQVTLSCSPISGHRSVSWYQQTPGQGLQFLFEYFSETQRNKGNFPGRFSGRQFSNSRSEMNVSTLELGDSALYLCASSSQGSDTGELFFGEGSRLTVL.

J is TRBJ1-1 and V is TRBV5-1, with D perhaps matching TRBD1 (6 bases). Germline CDR1 SGHRS, CDR2 YFSETQ. This CDR3 has 13 residues. The V gene lost 4 bases and the J gene lost 0 bases, with 7 bases spanning the gap. The chain's CDR3 is CASSRTVNTEAFF. In DNA, the CDR3 is TGCGCCAGCAGCCGGACAGTGAACACTGAAGCTTTCTTT.

The chain recombines TRBV5-1 with TRBJ1-1; D is unresolved. V gave up 4 bases and J gave up 4 bases, with 14 bases separating them. The CDR3 is 14 amino acids. Germline values: CDR1 SGHRS, CDR2 YFSETQ. This chain's CDR3 is CASSLPSGGTEAFF. CDR3 coding DNA: TGCGCCAGCAGCCTCCCGAGCGGCGGCACTGAAGCTTTCTTT. The full variable domain, its missing parts supplied by reference TRBV5-1 and TRBJ1-1, is KAGVTQTPRYLIKTRGQQVTLSCSPISGHRSVSWYQQTPGQGLQFLFEYFSETQRNKGNFPGRFSGRQFSNSRSEMNVSTLELGDSALYLCASSLPSGGTEAFFGQGTRLTVV.

The CDR3 region has the DNA TGTGCCAGCAAAGGGGGGGCGAACACTGAAGCTTTCTTT. This codes for CASKGGANTEAFF. The genes are TRBV2 and TRBJ1-1; perhaps TRBD1 as D (6 bases). V lost 7 bases and J 1 base, leaving 10 bases between the germline ends. CDR3 length equals 13 residues. Germline CDR1 is SNHLY and CDR2 is FYNNEI.

The chain uses TRBV5-6 and TRBJ1-1, with 7 bases that match TRBD1. The CDR3 extends over 14 amino acids. Germline trimming cut 4 bases from V and 2 bases from J; bases unmatched to any gene: 5. Germline lookup yields CDR1 SGHDT and CDR2 YYEEEE. The CDR3 loop reads CASSRWTGNTEAFF. CDR3 in DNA: TGTGCCAGCAGCCGTTGGACAGGAAACACTGAAGCTTTCTTT.

The chain has TRBV6-1 and TRBJ2-7, with a tentative D call TRBD1 (6 bases). CDR3 size: 13 residues. CDR1 and CDR2 (germline): MNHNS, SASEGT. Trimming cost V 4 bases and J 1 base, with 8 bases left between them. The CDR3 DNA reads TGTGCCAGCAGTGTAGACAGGTCCTACGAGCAGTACTTC. It is translated as CASSVDRSYEQYF.

In nucleotides, the CDR3 is TGTGCCAGCGAGGTTCAGACGAGGGATGTGGGAAACACCATATATTTT. Residues: CASEVQTRDVGNTIYF. The chain links TRBV19 to TRBJ1-3; D call uncertain. CDR1 is LNHDA and CDR2 is SQIVND in the germline V gene (reference sequence). CDR3 length: 16 residues. V was cut by 9 bases and J by 4 bases, with 22 bases left in between. Complete variable domain (other parts from reference TRBV19 and TRBJ1-3): DGGITQSPKYLFRKEGQNVTLSCEQNLNHDAMYWYRQDPGQGLRLIYYSQIVNDFQKGDIAEGYSVSREKKESFPLTVTSAQKNPTAFYLCASEVQTRDVGNTIYFGEGSWLTVV.

The chain links TRBV5-5 to TRBJ1-2, with 8 positions matching TRBD1. V trimming: 6 bases; J trimming: 8 bases; junction bases outside the gene matches: 12. The CDR3 covers 14 residues. The V gene's germline CDR1 is SGHKS and CDR2 YYEKEE (reference sequence). In DNA, the CDR3 is TGTGCCAGCAACCCCTCGGCAGGGGGCGTCGGCTACACCTTC. Its protein is CASNPSAGGVGYTF.

This chain links TRBV10-2 with TRBJ1-5; possibly TRBD1 for D (6 bases). Germline CDR1 and CDR2: WSHSY and SAAADI. V dropped 3 bases and J dropped 15 bases, with 18 bases sitting between them. The CDR3 is 13 amino acids. The CDR3 sequence is CASSETGGGGPHF. CDR3 coding DNA: TGCGCCAGCAGTGAAACCGGGGGCGGGGGCCCGCATTTT.

This chain joins TRBV5-1 and TRBJ1-4; 7 bases map to TRBD1. The V gene's germline CDR1 is SGHRS and CDR2 YFSETQ. J lost 3 bases, V lost 4 bases, and 3 bases had no gene match. The CDR3 length is 14 residues. The DNA of the CDR3 is TGCGCCAGCAGCCCAGGGGGGCCTAATGAAAAACTGTTTTTT. It translates to CASSPGGPNEKLFF.

The genes are TRBV7-9 and TRBJ1-1; D might be TRBD1 (6 bases). The germline V gene encodes CDR1 SEHNR and CDR2 FQNEAQ (reference sequence). V lost 6 bases and J 0 bases, leaving 14 bases between the germline ends. The CDR3 loop spans 15 amino acids. The CDR3 nucleotides read TGTGCCAGCAGAGGTCCCTGGACAGTGAACACTGAAGCTTTCTTT. Translated: CASRGPWTVNTEAFF. Full variable domain (rest looked up from reference TRBV7-9 and TRBJ1-1): DTGVSQNPRHKITKRGQNVTFRCDPISEHNRLYWYRQTLGQGPEFLTYFQNEAQLEKSRLLSDRFSAERPKGSFSTLEIQRTEQGDSAMYLCASRGPWTVNTEAFFGQGTRLTVV.

The V call is TRBV6-6, the J call TRBJ1-5; D is perhaps TRBD1 (5 bases). Trimming removed 7 bases from V and 2 bases from J, with 15 bases in between. The V gene's germline CDR1 is MNHNY and CDR2 SVGAGI (reference sequence). CDR3 size: 15 residues. The CDR3 DNA sequence: TGTGCCAGCATTCGGGGGGAGACAGGCAATCAGCCCCAGCATTTT. This gives the protein CASIRGETGNQPQHF.

The chain carries TRBV7-3 and TRBJ2-7, with 8 bases aligning to TRBD2. This CDR3 has 14 residues. CDR1 SGHTA and CDR2 FQGTGA come from the germline V gene. The J segment lost 3 bases and the V segment lost 8 bases, leaving 9 bases of the junction unmatched. CDR3 amino acids: CASAPGGAFYEQYF. CDR3 bases: TGTGCCAGCGCCCCGGGAGGGGCATTCTACGAGCAGTACTTC. Full variable domain (outside the CDR3, taken from reference TRBV7-3 and TRBJ2-7): GAGVSQTPSNKVTEKGKYVELRCDPISGHTALYWYRQSLGQGPEFLIYFQGTGAADDSGLPNDRFFAVRPEGSVSTLKIQRTERGDSAVYLCASAPGGAFYEQYFGPGTRLTVT.

The rearrangement joins TRBV2 to TRBJ2-1; the match to TRBD1 covers 9 bases. J lost 9 bases, V lost 7 bases, and 7 bases had no gene match. Germline V CDR1 and CDR2: SNHLY, FYNNEI. The CDR3 extends over 13 amino acids. The CDR3 coding sequence is TGTGCCAGCACCAAAGGGACAGGGAGTGAGCAGTTCTTC. Residues: CASTKGTGSEQFF. The variable domain in full, completed from reference TRBV2 and TRBJ2-1, reads EPEVTQTPSHQVTQMGQEVILRCVPISNHLYFYWYRQILGQKVEFLVSFYNNEISEKSEIFDDQFSVERPDGSNFTLKIRSTKLEDSAMYFCASTKGTGSEQFFGPGTRLTVL.

The chain joins TRBV6-5 to TRBJ1-1; tentative D call: TRBD1 (5 bases). Trimming removed 5 bases from V and 7 bases from J, with 14 bases in between. The germline gives CDR1 MNHEY, CDR2 SVGAGI. The CDR3 totals 13 residues. The CDR3: CASSRDSYGEAFF. DNA of the CDR3: TGTGCCAGCAGTCGGGACTCTTACGGTGAAGCTTTCTTT.

The rearrangement links TRBV5-1 to TRBJ2-3; 10 nucleotides align to TRBD1. The germline gives CDR1 SGHRS, CDR2 YFSETQ. The CDR3 length is 15 residues. Germline trimming cut 4 bases from V and 3 bases from J; bases unmatched to any gene: 5. The CDR3 loop reads CASSRQGQGTDTQYF. In DNA, the CDR3 is TGCGCCAGCAGCCGCCAGGGACAGGGGACAGATACGCAGTATTTT.

The chain has TRBV7-9 and TRBJ1-2, with 7 positions matching TRBD1. The CDR3 extends over 15 amino acids. The junction had 6 bases not matched to a gene; V was cut back by 2 bases and J by 3 bases. Germline V lookup: CDR1 SEHNR, CDR2 FQNEAQ (reference sequence). The CDR3 protein is CASSLPTGYDYGYTF. CDR3 nucleotide sequence: TGTGCCAGCAGCTTACCGACAGGGTACGACTATGGCTACACCTTC.

The rearrangement links TRBV9 to TRBJ1-6; D gene unclear. Between the trimmed V and J ends, which lost 5 bases and 0 bases, there was a span of 12 bases. The CDR3 consists of 16 residues. Germline V CDR1 and CDR2: SGDLS, YYNGEE. This CDR3 is CASRAGLSSYNSPLHF. DNA of the CDR3: TGTGCCAGCAGAGCGGGCCTCAGCTCCTATAATTCACCCCTCCACTTT.

The rearrangement links TRBV7-8 to TRBJ2-3, with 12 nucleotides matching TRBD2. The length of the CDR3 is 17 residues. Trimming took 9 bases from V and 2 from J; bases not matched to a gene: 12. CDR1 and CDR2 from the germline V gene are SGHVS and FQNEAQ. The CDR3: CASRVPSGRAPTDTQYF. Written as DNA, the CDR3 is TGTGCCAGTCGCGTACCTAGCGGGAGGGCCCCCACAGATACGCAGTATTTT. The full variable domain, rest sourced from reference TRBV7-8 and TRBJ2-3, is GAGVSQSPRYKVAKRGQDVALRCDPISGHVSLFWYQQALGQGPEFLTYFQNEAQLDKSGLPSDRFFAERPEGSVSTLKIQRTQQEDSAVYLCASRVPSGRAPTDTQYFGPGTRLTVL.

The chain uses TRBV9 and TRBJ2-2; D perhaps matches TRBD1 (5 bases). CDR1 is SGDLS, CDR2 YYNGEE, per germline. The CDR3 consists of 15 residues. Trimming cost V 1 base and J 6 bases, with 13 bases left between them. CDR3: CASSVQGGRAGELFF. For the CDR3, the DNA is TGTGCCAGCAGCGTACAGGGCGGAAGGGCCGGGGAGCTGTTTTTT.

CDR3 sequence reads: CASSMVDRGNYGYTF. CDR3 DNA sequence: TGTGCCAGTAGTATGGTGGACAGGGGTAACTATGGCTACACCTTC. The J gene is TRBJ1-2, the V gene TRBV19; TRBD1 aligns across 9 bases. CDR3 length: 15 residues. V trimming: 3 bases; J trimming: 1 base; junction bases outside the gene matches: 3. Germline CDR1 LNHDA, CDR2 SQIVND (reference sequence).